The sequence of this T cell receptor (beta chain) was determined in a study of spatial heterogeneity in lung cancer. Looking at the study overall: Across the raw uncorrected reads, a unique TCR and UMI combination was observed, on average, more than ten times.

In germline, CDR1 is LGHNA, CDR2 YNFKEQ. The CDR3 is 13 residues long. Between the trimmed V and J ends, which lost 1 base and 3 bases, there was a span of 6 bases. Time point defined: sample taken at primary tumor resection. TCRs were sequenced from unsorted whole RNA of tumor, nontumor lung or PBMC. General study results and limits: In blood, ubiquitous expanded tumor TCRs appeared more at resection than follow-up.

The sample holds many counts of this clonotype. Its antigen is currently unknown. TCRdb redid the calling of the 5' RACE reads with MiXCR, one entry per CDR3 protein. The table lists approximately 25,000 distinct CDR3 sequences, 2.5% to 4% of them singletons. Material: PBMCs, obtained at surgery. V is TRBV4-2 and J is TRBJ1-1; D might be TRBD1 (5 bases). This clonotype was sampled from a female donor with early-stage non-small cell lung cancer. The CDR3 spells CASSQGRDTEAFF. Written as DNA, the CDR3 is TGTGCCAGCAGCCAAGGCAGGGACACTGAAGCTTTCTTT.